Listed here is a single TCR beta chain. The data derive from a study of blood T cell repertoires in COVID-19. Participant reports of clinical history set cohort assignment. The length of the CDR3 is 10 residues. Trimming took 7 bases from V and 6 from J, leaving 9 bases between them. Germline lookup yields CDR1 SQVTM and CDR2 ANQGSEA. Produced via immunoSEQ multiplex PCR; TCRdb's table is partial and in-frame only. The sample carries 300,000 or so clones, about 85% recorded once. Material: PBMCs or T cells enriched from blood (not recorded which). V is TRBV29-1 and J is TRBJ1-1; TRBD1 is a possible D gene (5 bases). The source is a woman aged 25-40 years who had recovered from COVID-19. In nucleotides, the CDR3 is TGCAGCGCCGGACACGCTGAAGCTTTCTTT. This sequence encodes CSAGHAEAFF.